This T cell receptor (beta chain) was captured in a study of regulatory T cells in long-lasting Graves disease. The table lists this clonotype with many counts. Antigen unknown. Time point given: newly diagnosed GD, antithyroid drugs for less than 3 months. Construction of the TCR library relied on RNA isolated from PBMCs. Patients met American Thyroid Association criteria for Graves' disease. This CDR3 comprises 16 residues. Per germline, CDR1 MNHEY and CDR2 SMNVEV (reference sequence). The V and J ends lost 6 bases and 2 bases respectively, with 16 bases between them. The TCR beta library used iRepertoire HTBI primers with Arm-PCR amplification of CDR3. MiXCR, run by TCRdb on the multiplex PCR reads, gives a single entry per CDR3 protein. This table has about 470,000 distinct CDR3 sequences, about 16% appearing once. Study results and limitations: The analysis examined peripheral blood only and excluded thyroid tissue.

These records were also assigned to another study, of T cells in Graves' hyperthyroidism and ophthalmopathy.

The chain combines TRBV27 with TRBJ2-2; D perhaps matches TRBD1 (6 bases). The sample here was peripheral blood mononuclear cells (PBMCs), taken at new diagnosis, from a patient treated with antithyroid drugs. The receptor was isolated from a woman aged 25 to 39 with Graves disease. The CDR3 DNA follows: TGTGCCAGCAGCGCCCACCCGACAGGCAACACCGGGGAGCTGTTTTTT. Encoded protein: CASSAHPTGNTGELFF.